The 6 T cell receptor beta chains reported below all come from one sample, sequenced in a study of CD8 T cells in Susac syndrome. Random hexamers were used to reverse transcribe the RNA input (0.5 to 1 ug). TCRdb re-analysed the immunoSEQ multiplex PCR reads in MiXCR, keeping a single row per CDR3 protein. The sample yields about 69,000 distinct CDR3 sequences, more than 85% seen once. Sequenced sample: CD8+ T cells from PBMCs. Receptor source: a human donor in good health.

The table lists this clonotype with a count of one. CDR3 in amino acids: CASSPKNFMNEAFF. CDR3 coding DNA: TGTGCCAGCAGTCCGAAGAATTTCATGAATGAAGCTTTCTTT. The rearrangement uses TRBV9 and TRBJ1-1, with no clear D. Per the germline V gene, CDR1 is SGDLS and CDR2 is YYNGEE. The CDR3 spans 14 residues. Trimming removed 5 bases from V and 7 bases from J, with 18 bases in between.

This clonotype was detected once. The CDR3 sequence: CASSWGSGSPLHF. CDR3 bases: TGTGCCAGCAGCTGGGGTTCTGGGTCACCCCTCCACTTT. J is TRBJ1-6 and V is TRBV27; D call uncertain. The CDR3 loop spans 13 amino acids. V was cut by 6 bases and J by 10 bases, with 13 bases left in between. Germline CDR1 MNHEY, CDR2 SMNVEV (reference sequence).

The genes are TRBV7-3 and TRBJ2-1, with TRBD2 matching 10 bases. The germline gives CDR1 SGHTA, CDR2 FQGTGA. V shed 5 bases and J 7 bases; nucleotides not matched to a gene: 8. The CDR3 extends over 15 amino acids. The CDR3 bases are TGTGCCAGCAGCCTCGGACTAGCGGCCCTTAATGAGCAGTTCTTC. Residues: CASSLGLAALNEQFF. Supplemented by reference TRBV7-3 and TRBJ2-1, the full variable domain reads GAGVSQTPSNKVTEKGKYVELRCDPISGHTALYWYRQSLGQGPEFLIYFQGTGAADDSGLPNDRFFAVRPEGSVSTLKIQRTERGDSAVYLCASSLGLAALNEQFFGPGTRLTVL.

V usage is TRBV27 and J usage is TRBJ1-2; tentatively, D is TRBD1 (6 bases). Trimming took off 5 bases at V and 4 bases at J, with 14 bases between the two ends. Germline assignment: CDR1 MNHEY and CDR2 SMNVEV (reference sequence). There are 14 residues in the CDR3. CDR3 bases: TGTGCCAGCAGTACAGGAGGGGGAATCTATGGCTACACCTTC. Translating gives CASSTGGGIYGYTF.

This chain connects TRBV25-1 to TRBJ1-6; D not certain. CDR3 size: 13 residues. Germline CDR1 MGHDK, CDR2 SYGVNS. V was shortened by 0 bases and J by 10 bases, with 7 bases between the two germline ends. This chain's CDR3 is CASSEYGYSPLHF. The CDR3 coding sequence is TGTGCCAGCAGTGAATATGGGTACTCACCCCTCCACTTT. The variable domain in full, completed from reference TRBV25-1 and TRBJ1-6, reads EADIYQTPRYLVIGTGKKITLECSQTMGHDKMYWYQQDPGMELHLIHYSYGVNSTEKGDLSSESTVSRIRTEHFPLTLESARPSHTSQYLCASSEYGYSPLHFGNGTRLTVT.

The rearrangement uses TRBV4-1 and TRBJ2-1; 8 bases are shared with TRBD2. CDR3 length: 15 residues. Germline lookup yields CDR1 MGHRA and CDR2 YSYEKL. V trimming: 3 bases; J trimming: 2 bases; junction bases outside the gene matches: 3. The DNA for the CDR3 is TGCGCCAGCAGCCAGCTTAGCGGGACCTACAATGAGCAGTTCTTC. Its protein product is CASSQLSGTYNEQFF.